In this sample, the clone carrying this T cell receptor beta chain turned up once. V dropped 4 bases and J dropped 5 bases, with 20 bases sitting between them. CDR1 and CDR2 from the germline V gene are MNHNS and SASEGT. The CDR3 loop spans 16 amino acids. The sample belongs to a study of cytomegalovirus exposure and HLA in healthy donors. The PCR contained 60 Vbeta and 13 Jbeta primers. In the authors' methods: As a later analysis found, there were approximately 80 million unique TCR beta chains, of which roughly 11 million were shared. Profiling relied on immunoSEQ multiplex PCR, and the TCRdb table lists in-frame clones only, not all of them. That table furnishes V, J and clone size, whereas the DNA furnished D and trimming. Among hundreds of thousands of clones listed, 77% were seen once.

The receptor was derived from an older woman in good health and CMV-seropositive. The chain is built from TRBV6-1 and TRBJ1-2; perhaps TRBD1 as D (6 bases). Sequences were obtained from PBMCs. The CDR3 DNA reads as TGTGCCAGCAGTGCCAGTGCCGGGGGGCTGGGGTATGGCTACACCTTC. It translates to CASSASAGGLGYGYTF.